Listed below are T cell receptor beta chains from one sample, sequenced in a study of T cells after yellow fever vaccination. TCRdb redid the calling of the 5' RACE reads with MiXCR, one entry per CDR3 protein. The table has about 350,000 distinct CDR3 sequences, roughly 10% seen once. The sample was PBMCs, taken on the day of the first yellow fever vaccination. The receptor source for this set is a man younger than 35 who received the YFV17D yellow fever vaccine. The CDR3 runs from the conserved cysteine through the conserved F or W. Fields, in order: V gene, J gene, clone size, D gene, CDR3 protein, CDR3 DNA. A D gene is named only where the DNA matches it firmly. The size of a clone is reported for some rows only, either as once, few or many, or as a class for expanded clones.

v_gene: TRBV20-1
j_gene: TRBJ1-2
abundance: few
d_gene: .
CDR3aa: CSDKAGVYGYTF
CDR3nt: TGCAGTGATAAGGCGGGCGTCTATGGCTACACCTTC

v_gene: TRBV6-5
j_gene: TRBJ2-1
abundance: few
d_gene: .
CDR3aa: CASSYSITASSYNEQFF
CDR3nt: TGTGCCAGCAGTTACTCAATCACCGCGAGCTCCTACAATGAGCAGTTCTTC

v_gene: TRBV12-3/TRBV12-4
j_gene: TRBJ2-7
abundance: many
d_gene: TRBD2
CDR3aa: CASSYGPGLAYEQYF
CDR3nt: TGTGCCAGCAGTTATGGTCCGGGACTAGCCTACGAGCAGTACTTC

v_gene: TRBV11-2
j_gene: TRBJ2-7
abundance: .
d_gene: .
CDR3aa: CASSLRLGSYEQYF
CDR3nt: TGTGCCAGCAGCTTAAGGTTGGGATCCTACGAGCAGTACTTC

v_gene: TRBV4-1
j_gene: TRBJ2-4
abundance: many
d_gene: .
CDR3aa: CASSLDDQNIQYF
CDR3nt: TGCGCCAGCAGCCTCGACGACCAAAACATTCAGTACTTC

v_gene: TRBV5-4
j_gene: TRBJ2-2
abundance: .
d_gene: .
CDR3aa: CASSCFVEITNTGELFF
CDR3nt: TGTGCCAGCAGCTGCTTCGTCGAGATTACGAACACCGGGGAGCTGTTTTTT

v_gene: TRBV2
j_gene: TRBJ1-1
abundance: .
d_gene: .
CDR3aa: CATRWGNTEAFF
CDR3nt: TGTGCCACCCGGTGGGGAAACACTGAAGCTTTCTTT

v_gene: TRBV3-1
j_gene: TRBJ1-4
abundance: .
d_gene: .
CDR3aa: CASSGRFNEKLFF
CDR3nt: TGTGCCAGCAGCGGGCGGTTTAATGAAAAACTGTTTTTT

v_gene: TRBV4-3
j_gene: TRBJ2-2
abundance: few
d_gene: TRBD1
CDR3aa: CASSQEERTGVTGELFF
CDR3nt: TGCGCCAGCAGCCAAGAAGAAAGGACAGGGGTCACCGGGGAGCTGTTTTTT

v_gene: TRBV20-1
j_gene: TRBJ1-5
abundance: .
d_gene: .
CDR3aa: CSASGAGPSNQPQHF
CDR3nt: TGCAGTGCCTCGGGGGCGGGACCTAGCAATCAGCCCCAGCATTTT

v_gene: TRBV7-9
j_gene: TRBJ2-3
abundance: many
d_gene: .
CDR3aa: CASSGRQVSTDTQYF
CDR3nt: TGTGCCAGCAGCGGTCGACAGGTTAGCACAGATACGCAGTATTTT

v_gene: TRBV3-1
j_gene: TRBJ1-1
abundance: .
d_gene: .
CDR3aa: CASSQVGFNSDANTEAFF
CDR3nt: TGTGCCAGCAGCCAAGTAGGTTTCAACTCGGACGCGAACACTGAAGCTTTCTTT

v_gene: TRBV6-5
j_gene: TRBJ2-5
abundance: .
d_gene: TRBD2
CDR3aa: CASSYSTSPETQYF
CDR3nt: TGTGCCAGCAGTTACTCGACTAGCCCAGAGACCCAGTACTTC

v_gene: TRBV6-5
j_gene: TRBJ2-1
abundance: .
d_gene: TRBD1
CDR3aa: CASSYSGLTGSRNEQFF
CDR3nt: TGTGCCAGCAGTTACTCGGGGCTGACAGGGAGCCGCAATGAGCAGTTCTTC

v_gene: TRBV2
j_gene: TRBJ1-1
abundance: few
d_gene: .
CDR3aa: CASFYHTEAFF
CDR3nt: TGTGCCAGCTTTTATCACACTGAAGCTTTCTTT

v_gene: TRBV6-2/TRBV6-3
j_gene: TRBJ2-1
abundance: many
d_gene: .
CDR3aa: CASRTGRGSYNEQFF
CDR3nt: TGTGCCAGCCGAACGGGGCGAGGCTCCTACAATGAGCAGTTCTTC

v_gene: TRBV5-1
j_gene: TRBJ1-3
abundance: few
d_gene: .
CDR3aa: CASRPQSSGNTIYF
CDR3nt: TGCGCCAGCAGACCTCAGAGCTCTGGAAACACCATATATTTT

v_gene: TRBV11-2
j_gene: TRBJ2-3
abundance: .
d_gene: .
CDR3aa: CASSQLSGPGYF
CDR3nt: TGTGCCAGCAGTCAGCTTTCAGGACCGGGGTATTTT

v_gene: TRBV7-8
j_gene: TRBJ2-4
abundance: few
d_gene: .
CDR3aa: CASSPRVPAKNIQYF
CDR3nt: TGTGCCAGCAGCCCCAGGGTTCCCGCCAAAAACATTCAGTACTTC

v_gene: TRBV7-6
j_gene: TRBJ1-1
abundance: .
d_gene: .
CDR3aa: CASSQRAVGNTEAFF
CDR3nt: TGTGCCAGCAGCCAAAGGGCCGTGGGGAACACTGAAGCTTTCTTT

v_gene: TRBV9
j_gene: TRBJ2-4
abundance: .
d_gene: .
CDR3aa: CASSRGGVNDKNIQYF
CDR3nt: TGTGCCAGCAGCAGAGGGGGTGTTAATGACAAAAACATTCAGTACTTC

v_gene: TRBV18
j_gene: TRBJ2-2
abundance: .
d_gene: .
CDR3aa: CASSPLAIANTGELFF
CDR3nt: TGTGCCAGCTCACCATTAGCAATCGCGAACACCGGGGAGCTGTTTTTT

v_gene: TRBV5-1
j_gene: TRBJ2-5
abundance: .
d_gene: .
CDR3aa: CASSLGGTANLQETQYF
CDR3nt: TGCGCCAGCAGCTTGGGCGGGACAGCCAACCTCCAAGAGACCCAGTACTTC

v_gene: TRBV6-2/TRBV6-3
j_gene: TRBJ1-5
abundance: many
d_gene: .
CDR3aa: CASSWDDGGNQPQHF
CDR3nt: TGTGCCAGCAGCTGGGACGATGGGGGCAATCAGCCCCAGCATTTT

v_gene: TRBV7-8
j_gene: TRBJ2-7
abundance: .
d_gene: .
CDR3aa: CASSWEQGGSYEQYF
CDR3nt: TGTGCCAGCAGCTGGGAACAGGGCGGCTCCTACGAGCAGTACTTC

v_gene: TRBV10-3
j_gene: TRBJ2-5
abundance: few
d_gene: .
CDR3aa: CAISEEEETQYF
CDR3nt: TGTGCCATCAGTGAAGAGGAGGAGACCCAGTACTTC

v_gene: TRBV12-3/TRBV12-4
j_gene: TRBJ2-7
abundance: few
d_gene: .
CDR3aa: CASSLSRVSYEQYF
CDR3nt: TGTGCCAGCAGTTTATCCCGGGTATCCTACGAGCAGTACTTC

v_gene: TRBV7-9
j_gene: TRBJ2-5
abundance: many
d_gene: .
CDR3aa: CASSLIEGKETQYF
CDR3nt: TGTGCCAGCAGCTTAATAGAGGGGAAAGAGACCCAGTACTTC

v_gene: TRBV18
j_gene: TRBJ2-1
abundance: .
d_gene: .
CDR3aa: CASSPQGLYNEQFF
CDR3nt: TGTGCCAGCTCACCACAGGGGCTGTACAATGAGCAGTTCTTC

v_gene: TRBV20-1
j_gene: TRBJ1-5
abundance: few
d_gene: .
CDR3aa: CSARVHRESNQPQHF
CDR3nt: TGCAGTGCTAGAGTCCACAGGGAAAGCAATCAGCCCCAGCATTTT

v_gene: TRBV9
j_gene: TRBJ2-2
abundance: few
d_gene: .
CDR3aa: CASSVRVTGELFF
CDR3nt: TGTGCCAGCAGCGTTCGAGTTACGGGGGAGCTGTTTTTT

v_gene: TRBV6-1
j_gene: TRBJ2-6
abundance: .
d_gene: .
CDR3aa: CASLPRDGSSGANVLTF
CDR3nt: TGTGCCAGCCTCCCCCGGGACGGGAGCTCTGGGGCCAACGTCCTGACTTTC

v_gene: TRBV12-3/TRBV12-4
j_gene: TRBJ1-6
abundance: .
d_gene: TRBD1
CDR3aa: CASAPRQGGSPLHF
CDR3nt: TGTGCCAGCGCCCCACGACAGGGAGGTTCACCCCTCCACTTT

v_gene: TRBV9
j_gene: TRBJ1-1
abundance: .
d_gene: .
CDR3aa: CASSEQVNTEAFF
CDR3nt: TGTGCCAGCAGCGAGCAGGTTAACACTGAAGCTTTCTTT

v_gene: TRBV7-9
j_gene: TRBJ1-4
abundance: few
d_gene: .
CDR3aa: CASSFGLNPTNEKLFF
CDR3nt: TGTGCCAGCAGCTTCGGTCTTAACCCAACTAATGAAAAACTGTTTTTT

v_gene: TRBV20-1
j_gene: TRBJ2-2
abundance: .
d_gene: TRBD1
CDR3aa: CSAAGTGYTGELFF
CDR3nt: TGCAGTGCGGCCGGGACAGGGTACACCGGGGAGCTGTTTTTT

v_gene: TRBV11-2
j_gene: TRBJ2-5
abundance: .
d_gene: TRBD2
CDR3aa: CASSLAVAGIQETQYF
CDR3nt: TGTGCCAGCAGCTTAGCTGTAGCGGGGATACAAGAGACCCAGTACTTC

v_gene: TRBV7-9
j_gene: TRBJ1-6
abundance: .
d_gene: .
CDR3aa: CASSLWNSPLHF
CDR3nt: TGTGCCAGCAGCTTATGGAATTCACCCCTCCACTTT

v_gene: TRBV20-1
j_gene: TRBJ2-3
abundance: .
d_gene: .
CDR3aa: CSARTAETRTQYF
CDR3nt: TGCAGTGCTAGAACGGCGGAAACAAGGACGCAGTATTTT

v_gene: TRBV15
j_gene: TRBJ2-7
abundance: .
d_gene: .
CDR3aa: CATSRGATTYEQYF
CDR3nt: TGTGCCACCAGCAGAGGGGCGACGACCTACGAGCAGTACTTC

v_gene: TRBV18
j_gene: TRBJ2-5
abundance: many
d_gene: .
CDR3aa: CASSPGGDQYF
CDR3nt: TGTGCCAGCTCACCCGGGGGAGACCAGTACTTC

v_gene: TRBV9
j_gene: TRBJ2-1
abundance: few
d_gene: TRBD1
CDR3aa: CASSVGQVSNEQFF
CDR3nt: TGTGCCAGCAGCGTCGGACAGGTTAGCAATGAGCAGTTCTTC

v_gene: TRBV6-1
j_gene: TRBJ1-1
abundance: .
d_gene: .
CDR3aa: CASSVVDMNTEAFF
CDR3nt: TGTGCCAGCAGTGTGGTGGACATGAACACTGAAGCTTTCTTT

v_gene: TRBV4-1
j_gene: TRBJ2-5
abundance: .
d_gene: TRBD2
CDR3aa: CASSLSLAGGETQYF
CDR3nt: TGCGCCAGCAGCCTTTCACTAGCGGGGGGAGAGACCCAGTACTTC

v_gene: TRBV6-2/TRBV6-3
j_gene: TRBJ2-2
abundance: .
d_gene: TRBD1
CDR3aa: CASSYGQAFTGELFF
CDR3nt: TGTGCCAGCAGTTATGGACAGGCGTTCACCGGGGAGCTGTTTTTT

v_gene: TRBV18
j_gene: TRBJ2-7
abundance: few
d_gene: .
CDR3aa: CASSPRQVLYEQYF
CDR3nt: TGTGCCAGCTCACCCAGACAGGTACTCTACGAGCAGTACTTC

v_gene: TRBV5-5
j_gene: TRBJ1-6
abundance: few
d_gene: .
CDR3aa: CASSLEGLAPLHF
CDR3nt: TGTGCCAGCAGCTTGGAGGGCCTCGCACCCCTCCACTTT

v_gene: TRBV6-5
j_gene: TRBJ2-2
abundance: few
d_gene: .
CDR3aa: CASSWGLFF
CDR3nt: TGTGCCAGCAGTTGGGGTCTGTTTTTT

v_gene: TRBV7-3
j_gene: TRBJ2-2
abundance: .
d_gene: TRBD1
CDR3aa: CASSLTVTGVDTGELFF
CDR3nt: TGTGCCAGCAGCTTAACAGTGACAGGGGTAGACACCGGGGAGCTGTTTTTT

v_gene: TRBV29-1
j_gene: TRBJ2-1
abundance: few
d_gene: TRBD1
CDR3aa: CSVRSGTATYNEQFF
CDR3nt: TGCAGCGTCAGATCCGGGACAGCGACCTACAATGAGCAGTTCTTC

v_gene: TRBV5-4
j_gene: TRBJ1-1
abundance: .
d_gene: .
CDR3aa: CASSLAIGGTEAFF
CDR3nt: TGTGCCAGCAGCTTGGCCATTGGGGGCACTGAAGCTTTCTTT

v_gene: TRBV27
j_gene: TRBJ2-1
abundance: few
d_gene: .
CDR3aa: CASNPRGPYNEQFF
CDR3nt: TGTGCCAGCAACCCTCGCGGGCCTTACAATGAGCAGTTCTTC

v_gene: TRBV28
j_gene: TRBJ1-2
abundance: few
d_gene: .
CDR3aa: CASISAGREYSGYTF
CDR3nt: TGTGCCAGCATATCTGCAGGGAGGGAATATTCGGGCTACACCTTC

v_gene: TRBV11-3
j_gene: TRBJ2-7
abundance: few
d_gene: .
CDR3aa: CASSLDPGSGPSHEQYF
CDR3nt: TGTGCCAGCAGCTTAGATCCCGGGTCGGGGCCATCCCACGAGCAGTACTTC

v_gene: TRBV7-2
j_gene: TRBJ2-5
abundance: .
d_gene: .
CDR3aa: CASSPRVWETQYF
CDR3nt: TGTGCCAGCAGCCCCAGGGTTTGGGAGACCCAGTACTTC

v_gene: TRBV7-9
j_gene: TRBJ2-5
abundance: .
d_gene: .
CDR3aa: CASSYALQETQYF
CDR3nt: TGTGCCAGCAGTTACGCACTTCAAGAGACCCAGTACTTC